This TCR beta chain was retrieved from a study of blood T cells in healthy people across ages. A sample-barcoded 5' primer and a J-beta primer mix were used in a second PCR of about 7 to 12 cycles. TCRdb recomputed calls from the 5' RACE reads with MiXCR, one row per CDR3 protein. The table records approximately 760,000 distinct CDR3 sequences, about 25% of them present only once. This clonotype occurred once. The CDR3 has 15 residues. With 1 base removed from V and 5 bases from J, the gap between germline ends came to 14 bases. The germline V gene encodes CDR1 SGHTA and CDR2 FQGNSA. These same records also appear under a second study, on T cells of mothers and their children.

Specimen: blood. This clonotype was sampled from a boy aged 5-17 years in good health. The J gene is TRBJ2-5, the V gene TRBV7-2, with D unclear. The CDR3 region is CASSLGSRVGETQYF. CDR3 bases: TGTGCCAGCAGCTTAGGTTCAAGGGTTGGGGAGACCCAGTACTTC.